These 17 T cell receptor beta chains originate from one sample sequenced in a study of identical twins (dated by TCRdb to 2016 to 2018). Library generation was performed with 5' RACE. The sequencer listed for this sample is Illumina HiSeq 2000. TCRdb took the public reads, trimmed them with fastp at Q25, ran MiXCR for clone calling and kept in-frame beta chains. Rows matching on CDR3 protein sequence are summarized as one entry with the most common DNA and genes. The sample yields some 1,600,000 distinct CDR3 sequences; around 29% were counted once. About 0.25% of the sample is in the top ten clones. The material sequenced was cord blood. The receptors were gathered from a newborn girl in good health.

The rearrangement uses TRBV10-3 and TRBJ1-1; D is ambiguous. This CDR3 has 15 amino acids. Germline CDR1 ENHRY, CDR2 SYGVKD. Trimming removed 3 bases at V and 1 base at J, with 12 bases between. CDR3 nucleotides: TGTGCCATCAGTGACACCAACGCACCGAACACTGAAGCTTTCTTT. It yields the protein CAISDTNAPNTEAFF.

This clonotype appeared a few times. V usage is TRBV25-1 and J usage is TRBJ2-1, with unresolved D. CDR1 is MGHDK, CDR2 SYGVNS, per germline. This CDR3 has 14 residues. V was pared by 3 bases and J by 4 bases, with 10 bases between. CDR3 sequence: CASSDSTIYNEQFF. In DNA, the CDR3 is TGTGCCAGCAGTGACTCCACGATTTACAATGAGCAGTTCTTC.

The rearrangement links TRBV3-1 to TRBJ2-7, with 10 nucleotides matching TRBD1. Germline V gene data show CDR1 as LGHDT and CDR2 as YNNKEL (reference sequence). The CDR3 totals 16 residues. J lost 1 base, V lost 4 bases, and 7 bases had no gene match. CDR3 amino acids: CASSRERGQGSYEQYF. Written as DNA, the CDR3 is TGTGCCAGCAGCCGCGAGCGGGGACAGGGGTCCTACGAGCAGTACTTC.

This clonotype has only a few counts. This chain joins TRBV12-3 or TRBV12-4 and TRBJ2-2, with D hard to call. There are 14 residues in the CDR3. V lost 3 bases and J lost 6, with 11 bases in between. Here the CDR3 DNA reads TGTGCCAGCAGTTTCTGGGCCAAGTCCGGGGAGCTGTTTTTT. It translates to CASSFWAKSGELFF.

In this sample, this clonotype turned up a few times. The chain combines TRBV28 with TRBJ2-4, with D possibly being TRBD2 (5 bases). V was cut by 6 bases and J by 8 bases, with 11 bases left in between. Germline V lookup: CDR1 MDHEN, CDR2 SYDVKM. The CDR3 runs 12 residues. CDR3 bases: TGTGCCAGCAGCGCAACTAGACACATTCAGTACTTC. Its protein is CASSATRHIQYF.

This clonotype was counted only a few times. The chain joins TRBV4-1 to TRBJ2-4, with 7 nucleotides matching TRBD1. This CDR3 has 16 amino acids. V lost 4 bases and J lost 3; bases outside the gene matches: 9. From germline, CDR1 is MGHRA and CDR2 YSYEKL. The CDR3 reads CASSLTTGTFKNIQYF. The CDR3 DNA is TGCGCCAGCAGCCTTACGACAGGGACATTCAAAAACATTCAGTACTTC.

This clonotype was seen more than once but under ten times. The chain links TRBV20-1 to TRBJ2-2; D is ambiguous. V lost 3 bases and J lost 8, with 16 bases in between. Germline lookup yields CDR1 DFQATT and CDR2 SNEGSKA (reference sequence). CDR3 length: 14 residues. CDR3 in DNA: TGCAGTGCTAGCCCCGGATCTCCCGGAGGGGAGCTGTTTTTT. It codes for CSASPGSPGGELFF.

The chain links TRBV20-1 to TRBJ2-7; D might be TRBD2 (5 bases). Germline CDR1 is DFQATT and CDR2 is SNEGSKA (reference sequence). The ends were cut back, 0 bases at V and 0 bases at J, with 15 bases in the middle. CDR3 length: 16 amino acids. This CDR3 reads CSARDASGRHSYEQYF. CDR3 DNA: TGCAGTGCTAGAGATGCGAGCGGAAGGCACTCCTACGAGCAGTACTTC.

The rearrangement uses TRBV3-1 and TRBJ2-5, with 7 bases lining up with TRBD1. J was trimmed by 4 bases and V by 0 bases; bases with no gene match: 11. Germline V lookup: CDR1 LGHDT, CDR2 YNNKEL (reference sequence). This CDR3 is built from 17 residues. The CDR3 DNA sequence: TGTGCCAGCAGCCAAGAATCCGGGACAGAAGGGCGAGAGACCCAGTACTTC. It specifies CASSQESGTEGRETQYF.

The V and J genes are TRBV5-1 and TRBJ2-1, with D uncertain. Deletions cut 4 bases from V and 6 bases from J, with 14 bases between. The CDR3 is made up of 14 amino acids. The germline CDR1 and CDR2 sequences are SGHRS and YFSETQ. The CDR3 DNA follows: TGCGCCAGCAGCCGAAGTTTGGGTAGCAATGAGCAGTTCTTC. Translating it yields CASSRSLGSNEQFF.

The chain uses TRBV5-1 and TRBJ2-3; 12 nucleotides match TRBD2. The CDR3 totals 17 residues. Unmatched junction bases numbered 6, after V lost 4 bases and J lost 0 bases. Germline V gene lookup returns CDR1 SGHRS and CDR2 YFSETQ. Here the CDR3 reads CASSALAGGISTDTQYF. The DNA of the CDR3 is TGCGCCAGCAGCGCGCTAGCGGGGGGGATTAGCACAGATACGCAGTATTTT.

This clonotype turned up a few times. The gene calls are TRBV18 and TRBJ2-1, with 12 bases matching TRBD2. The length of the CDR3 is 16 residues. Germline V lookup: CDR1 KGHSH, CDR2 LQKENI. V trimming: 1 base; J trimming: 7 bases; junction bases outside the gene matches: 5. Here the CDR3 DNA reads TGTGCCAGCTCACCACGGCTAGCGGGAGGGTCGAATGAGCAGTTCTTC. Translated, it gives CASSPRLAGGSNEQFF.

A few counts support this clonotype. The chain uses TRBV10-3 and TRBJ2-4; 10 bases map to TRBD1. The CDR3 runs 15 residues. Germline lookup yields CDR1 ENHRY and CDR2 SYGVKD. The ends lost 6 bases at V and 1 base at J; junction bases unmatched: 3. The CDR3 reads CAISPDRGAKNIQYF. DNA for the CDR3: TGTGCCATCAGCCCGGACAGGGGGGCCAAAAACATTCAGTACTTC.

This clonotype has a count of ten or more. This chain links TRBV12-3 or TRBV12-4 with TRBJ1-2; TRBD1 agrees at 7 bases. CDR3 length: 14 residues. V shed 5 bases and J 2 bases; nucleotides not matched to a gene: 5. The CDR3 protein is CASSPLQGNYGYTF. CDR3 DNA sequence: TGTGCCAGCAGTCCCCTACAGGGGAACTATGGCTACACCTTC.

A few counts support this clonotype. V is TRBV12-3 or TRBV12-4 and J is TRBJ1-1; 12 positions match TRBD1. After removal of 5 bases from V and 0 bases from J, the junction contained 1 base not matched to a gene. CDR3 size: 15 residues. The CDR3 DNA reads TGTGCCAGCAGTGGGACAGGGGGCGTGAACACTGAAGCTTTCTTT. Translation: CASSGTGGVNTEAFF.

This clonotype has ten or more counts. The chain combines TRBV5-1 with TRBJ2-7; D possibly corresponds to TRBD1 (5 bases). The germline gives CDR1 SGHRS, CDR2 YFSETQ. V lost 4 bases and J 3 bases, leaving 11 bases between the germline ends. The CDR3 spans 13 residues. The CDR3 DNA reads as TGCGCCAGCAGCCCCGGACAAGACTACGAGCAGTACTTC. It encodes CASSPGQDYEQYF. The variable domain in full, completed from reference TRBV5-1 and TRBJ2-7, reads KAGVTQTPRYLIKTRGQQVTLSCSPISGHRSVSWYQQTPGQGLQFLFEYFSETQRNKGNFPGRFSGRQFSNSRSEMNVSTLELGDSALYLCASSPGQDYEQYFGPGTRLTVT.

This clonotype came up many times. The rearrangement joins TRBV12-5 to TRBJ2-1; a weak D match, TRBD2 (5 bases). Trimming cost V 5 bases and J 4 bases, with 9 bases left between them. The CDR3 spans 13 residues. Germline V gene sequence: CDR1 LGHNT, CDR2 FRNRAP. The CDR3 protein is CASGPGLYNEQFF. The DNA of the CDR3 is TGTGCTAGTGGTCCAGGACTTTACAATGAGCAGTTCTTC.